A selection of T cell receptor beta chains follows, all from one sample in a study of graft-versus-host responses after intestinal transplantation. Profiling relied on immunoSEQ multiplex PCR, and the TCRdb table lists in-frame clones only, not all of them. The data contain approximately 76,000 clones, roughly 84% of them singletons. No antigen has been identified for these receptors. The sample in question was unstimulated CD4+ T cells sorted from spleen or lymph node cells, obtained before transplant. The receptors were sampled from a human donor who was the organ donor for an intestinal transplant. The CDR3 runs from the conserved cysteine through the conserved F or W. The D gene is left open where the match is weak. Not all rows give a size; the values are once, few, many and, for expanded clones, a class.

CDR3 DNA | CDR3 protein | clone size | J gene | D gene | V gene | CDR3 length
TGTGCCAGCAGTTTATTGGGCGGGGGGGCCAAGAATGAGCAGTTCTTC | CASSLLGGGAKNEQFF | NA | TRBJ2-1 | TRBD2 | TRBV27 | 16
TGCGCCAGCAGCCAAGAAGGCAAGCTGGGGGGGCTCATCTTC | CASSQEGKLGGLIF | NA | TRBJ2-1 | NA | TRBV4-1 | 14
TGTGCCAGCAGCTTGGTAGGACAGGGACACTATGGCTACACCTTC | CASSLVGQGHYGYTF | NA | TRBJ1-2 | TRBD1 | TRBV5-6 | 15
TGTGCCTGGAGTGTACGGAGCGGGGGGGTCACAGATACGCAGTATTTT | CAWSVRSGGVTDTQYF | NA | TRBJ2-3 | TRBD2 | TRBV30 | 16
TGTGCCAGCAGCTTAGATTCGGGCGGGGGGGTTTGGAATGAGCAGTTCTTC | CASSLDSGGGVWNEQFF | NA | TRBJ2-1 | TRBD2 | TRBV7-2 | 17
TGCGCCAGCAGCTCGTTTCAGGGAAATGAGCAGTTCTTC | CASSSFQGNEQFF | NA | TRBJ2-1 | NA | TRBV5-1 | 13
TGCAGCGTTTATCCCGGGGGAGAGACCCAGTACTTC | CSVYPGGETQYF | NA | TRBJ2-5 | NA | TRBV29-1 | 12
TGTGCCAGCAGCTTATTTCAGTCTTACAATCAGCCCCAGCATTTT | CASSLFQSYNQPQHF | NA | TRBJ1-5 | NA | TRBV7-2 | 15
TGCGCCAGCAGCTTGGTTCAGAGCACAGATACGCAGTATTTT | CASSLVQSTDTQYF | NA | TRBJ2-3 | NA | TRBV5-1 | 14
TGTGCCAGCCTTAGGGGTGTGGGGACAAATTCACCCCTCCACTTT | CASLRGVGTNSPLHF | NA | TRBJ1-6 | NA | TRBV2 | 15
TGCGCCAGCAGCTCGACTAGCCGGGGTGAGACCCAGTACTTC | CASSSTSRGETQYF | NA | TRBJ2-5 | TRBD2 | TRBV5-1 | 14
TGTGCCAGCAGCGGGCGGAATCGAGCGGGGGGCAGCACAGATACGCAGTATTTT | CASSGRNRAGGSTDTQYF | NA | TRBJ2-3 | TRBD2 | TRBV7-2 | 18
TGTGCCAGCAGTGAAGCAGGGGCTAGCGGGTATTACAATGAGCAGTTCTTC | CASSEAGASGYYNEQFF | once | TRBJ2-1 | TRBD2 | TRBV6-1 | 17
TGCGCCAGCAGTTCACAGGGCTATCTGGGGGGCTACACCTTC | CASSSQGYLGGYTF | NA | TRBJ1-2 | NA | TRBV5-1 | 14
TGTGCCTGGAACGTCGGGGAAAAACTGTTTTTT | CAWNVGEKLFF | NA | TRBJ1-4 | NA | TRBV30 | 11
TGCGCCAGCAGCTTGGGGGCCGGTGCGCCTGAAGCTTTCTTT | CASSLGAGAPEAFF | NA | TRBJ1-1 | NA | TRBV5-1 | 14
TGTGCCAGTAGTATTGGGGGCTTTCTGGATGGCTACACCTTC | CASSIGGFLDGYTF | NA | TRBJ1-2 | NA | TRBV19 | 14
TGTGCCAGCAGATCTCCGGTGGGGCTAGCGGGCCCAGATACGCAGTATTTT | CASRSPVGLAGPDTQYF | NA | TRBJ2-3 | TRBD2 | TRBV7-2 | 17
TGTGCCAGCAGAGCGGGGTTACAAGCTTTCTTT | CASRAGLQAFF | few | TRBJ1-1 | NA | TRBV7-2 | 11
TGTGCCAGCAGCTTGAGGGATTTCTACAATGAGCAGTTCTTC | CASSLRDFYNEQFF | NA | TRBJ2-1 | NA | TRBV11-2 | 14
TGTGCCAGCAGCCAAGATAGGCGGACAGTTCATCAGCCCCAGCATTTT | CASSQDRRTVHQPQHF | NA | TRBJ1-5 | NA | TRBV4-2 | 16
TGTGCCAGCAGTTATGAGGGGGAGCAAGAGACCCAGTACTTC | CASSYEGEQETQYF | few | TRBJ2-5 | NA | TRBV6-6 | 14
TGTGCCAGCAGGCGGGACTATGGCTACACCTTC | CASRRDYGYTF | once | TRBJ1-2 | NA | TRBV2 | 11
TGTGCCAGCAGCTTAGCAGCTAACAGGGGAGCAGATACGCAGTATTTT | CASSLAANRGADTQYF | NA | TRBJ2-3 | TRBD1 | TRBV7-8 | 16
TGCGCCAGCAGAGAACAGGGGGCTGCCGGGGAGCTGTTTTTT | CASREQGAAGELFF | NA | TRBJ2-2 | TRBD1 | TRBV5-1 | 14
TGTGCCAGCACCGACCTTGGAGGTGGAGATACGCAGTATTTT | CASTDLGGGDTQYF | NA | TRBJ2-3 | NA | TRBV6-5 | 14
TGTGCCAGCAGCTTTCAGGGGCGCTCCTACAATGAGCAGTTCTTC | CASSFQGRSYNEQFF | NA | TRBJ2-1 | NA | TRBV7-8 | 15
TGCGCCAGCAGCTCCCAGGGGGGTTACTATGGCTACACCTTC | CASSSQGGYYGYTF | NA | TRBJ1-2 | TRBD1 | TRBV5-1 | 14
TGTGCCAGCGAGACCCGACTAGCGTCAGATACGCAGTATTTT | CASETRLASDTQYF | NA | TRBJ2-3 | TRBD2 | TRBV6-1 | 14